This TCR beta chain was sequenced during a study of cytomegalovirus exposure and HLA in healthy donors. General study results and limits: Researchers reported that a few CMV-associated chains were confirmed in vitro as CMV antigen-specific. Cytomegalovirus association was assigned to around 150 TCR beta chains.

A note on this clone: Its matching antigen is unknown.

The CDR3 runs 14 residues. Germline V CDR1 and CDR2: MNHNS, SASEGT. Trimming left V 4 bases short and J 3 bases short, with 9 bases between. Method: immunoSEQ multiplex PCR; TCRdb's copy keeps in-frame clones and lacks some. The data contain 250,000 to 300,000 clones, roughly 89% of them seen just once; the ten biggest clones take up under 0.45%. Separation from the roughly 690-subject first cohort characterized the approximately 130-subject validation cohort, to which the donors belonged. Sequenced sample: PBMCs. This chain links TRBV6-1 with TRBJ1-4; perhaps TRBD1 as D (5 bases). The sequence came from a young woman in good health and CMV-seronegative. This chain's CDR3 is CASSGAGSNEKLFF. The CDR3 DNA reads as TGTGCCAGCAGTGGGGCAGGGTCTAATGAAAAACTGTTTTTT.